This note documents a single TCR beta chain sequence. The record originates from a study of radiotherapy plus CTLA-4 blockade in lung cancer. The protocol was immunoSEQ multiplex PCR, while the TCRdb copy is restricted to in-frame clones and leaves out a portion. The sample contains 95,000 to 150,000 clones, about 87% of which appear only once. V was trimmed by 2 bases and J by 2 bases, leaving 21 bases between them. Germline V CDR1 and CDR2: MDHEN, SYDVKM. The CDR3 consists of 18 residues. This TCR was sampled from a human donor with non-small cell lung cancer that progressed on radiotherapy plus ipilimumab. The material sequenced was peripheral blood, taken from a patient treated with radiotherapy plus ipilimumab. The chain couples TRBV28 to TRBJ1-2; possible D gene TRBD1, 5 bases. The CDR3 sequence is CASSLSPRVLMVNYGYTF. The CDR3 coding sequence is TGTGCCAGCAGTTTAAGCCCCAGGGTTCTCATGGTAAACTATGGCTACACCTTC.